The rows below give T cell receptor beta chains drawn from one sample of a study of shared clonotypes between healthy human individuals. Using immunoSEQ multiplex PCR, the repertoire was profiled, and TCRdb retains in-frame clones only, with some absent. The table has approximately 2.1 million clones, 80% to 95% seen once; the top ten hold 0.35% to 0.45%. The sequencing input was naive CD4+ T cells from PBMCs. The receptors stem from a man younger than 30 in good health. Some clones in this sample may be carry-over from other donors' samples. Each CDR3 is given with its conserved first and last residue. D genes are given only for firm matches. Clone size is not always given. Where it is, it says once, few, many or a class for expanded clones.

abundance,d_gene,v_gene,j_gene,CDR3nt,CDR3aa
few,-,TRBV21-1,TRBJ1-5,TGTGCCAGCACCACGGTTGGCAATCAGCCCCAGCATTTT,CASTTVGNQPQHF
-,TRBD1,TRBV11-2,TRBJ1-5,TGTGCCAGCAGCTCAGGGACAGGGAACAATCAGCCCCAGCATTTT,CASSSGTGNNQPQHF
once,-,TRBV2,TRBJ1-2,TGTGCCAGCACCTCTCTATCTGGCTACACCTTC,CASTSLSGYTF
-,-,TRBV6-1,TRBJ1-4,TGTGCCAGCAGCCAGGACAACATTAATGAAAAACTGTTTTTT,CASSQDNINEKLFF
-,TRBD1,TRBV15,TRBJ2-7,TGTGCCACCAGCGGATACAGGGGCGGCTACGAGCAGTACTTC,CATSGYRGGYEQYF
-,-,TRBV5-1,TRBJ1-4,TGCGCCAGCAGCTTGGAAGGTTCAGTCGGAAAACTGTTTTTT,CASSLEGSVGKLFF
-,TRBD1,TRBV6-1,TRBJ2-7,TGTGCCAGCAGGGCCTCGGACAGGGGAGCCTACGAGCAGTACTTC,CASRASDRGAYEQYF
-,-,TRBV19,TRBJ2-7,TGTGCCAGCCGAACGCCCTACGAGCAGTACTTC,CASRTPYEQYF
-,-,TRBV5-8,TRBJ2-7,TGTGCCAGCAGCTCAGGCGGGCGGCTCCCCTACGAGCAGTACTTC,CASSSGGRLPYEQYF
-,-,TRBV7-9,TRBJ2-1,TGTGCCAGTTTGAGGGGTGTTTGGGGGAGCTCCTACAATGAGCAGTTCTTC,CASLRGVWGSSYNEQFF
-,-,TRBV19,TRBJ2-1,TGTGCCAGTAGTATTTCATCGGCCACACCAAATGAGCAGTTCTTC,CASSISSATPNEQFF
-,-,TRBV14,TRBJ2-3,TGTGCCAGCAGCCAAGAGGGTCGCCGATATACGCAGTATTTT,CASSQEGRRYTQYF
-,TRBD2,TRBV7-2,TRBJ2-1,TGTGCCAGCAGCTTTCTAGCGGGAGGAACCCGCTCCTACAATGAGCAGTTCTTC,CASSFLAGGTRSYNEQFF
-,-,TRBV7-9,TRBJ1-1,TGTGCCAGCAGCCGACTGCGGGGGAGGGGCACTGAAGCTTTCTTT,CASSRLRGRGTEAFF
few,TRBD1,TRBV2,TRBJ1-1,TGTGCCAGCAGTGACTGGACAGGGGAAACTGAAGCTTTCTTT,CASSDWTGETEAFF
-,-,TRBV28,TRBJ2-7,TGTGCCAGCACCGGGGCTTCCTCCTACGAGCAGTACTTC,CASTGASSYEQYF
-,-,TRBV7-2,TRBJ2-1,TGTGCCAGCAGCTTAGTCCACTGGGATGGCGAGCAGTTCTTC,CASSLVHWDGEQFF
-,-,TRBV18,TRBJ1-2,TGTGCCAGCTCACCTCAGGCTGAGCAAGGCTACACCTTC,CASSPQAEQGYTF
-,-,TRBV7-9,TRBJ2-5,TGTGCCAGCAGCAGGATTGGCCTCCCGGAGACCCAGTACTTC,CASSRIGLPETQYF
-,TRBD1,TRBV6-1,TRBJ2-7,TGTGCCAGCAGTAACCCCGGGACAGCCAGCTACGAGCAGTACTTC,CASSNPGTASYEQYF
-,-,TRBV7-7,TRBJ2-7,TGTGCCAGCAGCTTCGGGGCGGGGCCTCCCTACGAGCAGTACTTC,CASSFGAGPPYEQYF
-,-,TRBV28,TRBJ1-6,TGTGCCAGCAGTTTAAACCGGGCCTATAATTCACCCCTCCACTTT,CASSLNRAYNSPLHF
-,-,TRBV6-1,TRBJ2-1,TGTGCCAGCTTAAGTCACAATGAGCAGTTCTTC,CASLSHNEQFF
-,-,TRBV18,TRBJ2-5,TGTGCCAGCTCACCCCTGGGCAACCAAGAGACCCAGTACTTC,CASSPLGNQETQYF
-,TRBD1,TRBV15,TRBJ2-7,TGTGCCACCAGCAGACCGGACAGGTCGAGCTCCTACGAGCAGTACTTC,CATSRPDRSSSYEQYF
once,-,TRBV30,TRBJ2-7,TGTGCCTGGAGTGTAGACTACCCAATCTCCTACGAGCAGTACTTC,CAWSVDYPISYEQYF
-,-,TRBV10-3,TRBJ2-1,TGTGCCATCAGTGAGAGGGTTGGCGGGTATAACAATGAGCAGTTCTTC,CAISERVGGYNNEQFF
-,-,TRBV5-1,TRBJ2-4,TGCGCCAGCAGCTCGAACTCAGGGGCCTACATTCAGTACTTC,CASSSNSGAYIQYF
-,-,TRBV19,TRBJ1-5,TGTGCCAGTAGTGCCTTGACAGTTTCTCAGCCCCAGCATTTT,CASSALTVSQPQHF
once,-,TRBV9,TRBJ1-1,TGTGCCAGCAGCCCCTTGGGGGGTCTTTTTGAAGCTTTCTTT,CASSPLGGLFEAFF
-,-,TRBV29-1,TRBJ2-3,TGCAGCGGTGATACGGCAGATACGCAGTATTTT,CSGDTADTQYF
-,-,TRBV18,TRBJ1-2,TGTGCCAGCTCACCACTCGGACAGAGGAACTATGGCTACACCTTC,CASSPLGQRNYGYTF
once,-,TRBV5-1,TRBJ2-3,TGCGCCAGCAACAATGGATATGCCGGGACACGGCTTCGAGATACGCAGTATTTT,CASNNGYAGTRLRDTQYF
-,TRBD1,TRBV28,TRBJ1-2,TGTGCCAGCAGTCAACCGGGACAGGGGGCGATTGGCTACACCTTC,CASSQPGQGAIGYTF
-,-,TRBV27,TRBJ1-1,TGTGCCAGCAGTCAAGACCCAGGGAGGATTGAAGCTTTCTTT,CASSQDPGRIEAFF
-,-,TRBV7-2,TRBJ2-1,TGTGCCAGCAGCTTAAGACCCTCTGTGAACAATGAGCAGTTCTTC,CASSLRPSVNNEQFF
-,TRBD2,TRBV5-1,TRBJ2-1,TGCGCCAGCAGCTCCTTAGCGGGAGGGTACAATGAGCAGTTCTTC,CASSSLAGGYNEQFF
-,-,TRBV6-5,TRBJ2-5,TGTGCCAGCAGTTACTCGCGGATGTCGGATGAGACCCAGTACTTC,CASSYSRMSDETQYF
-,-,TRBV10-3,TRBJ2-5,TGTGCCATCAGTGAAGTCAGGGAAGGAGAGACCCAGTACTTC,CAISEVREGETQYF
-,TRBD2,TRBV5-1,TRBJ2-1,TGCGCCAGCAGCTTGGCCTTTACGGGAGGGTTTCCCTACAATGAGCAGTTCTTC,CASSLAFTGGFPYNEQFF
once,-,TRBV10-3,TRBJ2-4,TGTGCCATCAGTGAGTCGACGCTTCAATATCCTAAGGGAAACATTCAGTACTTC,CAISESTLQYPKGNIQYF
-,TRBD2,TRBV11-2,TRBJ2-7,TGTGCCAGCAGCATCCGACTAGCGGGAGGGCGTTTGTTAACCTACGAGCAGTACTTC,CASSIRLAGGRLLTYEQYF
-,-,TRBV4-1,TRBJ2-3,TGCGCCAGCAGCCCCACCGGGGTTCAGGGAAGGACAGATACGCAGTATTTT,CASSPTGVQGRTDTQYF
-,-,TRBV7-3,TRBJ2-5,TGTGCCAGCAGCAAGACCTTTAAAGAGACCCAGTACTTC,CASSKTFKETQYF
-,-,TRBV11-2,TRBJ1-4,TGTGCCAGCACGAGCTTAAGGCGGACGGAGGGAGAAAAACTGTTTTTT,CASTSLRRTEGEKLFF
-,TRBD1,TRBV6-6,TRBJ1-2,TGTGCCAGCACCCTCACAGGGGGCTATGGCTACACCTTC,CASTLTGGYGYTF
-,-,TRBV20-1,TRBJ1-4,TGCAGCGCAGCGGGCGTGGGGGATATTTTT,CSAAGVGDIF
-,-,TRBV28,TRBJ1-1,TGTGCCACCGGACGGGGGAGTATCGAAGCTTTCTTT,CATGRGSIEAFF
-,-,TRBV28,TRBJ2-5,TGTGCCAGTAGAGGCGACAGCCTAGAGACCCAGTACTTC,CASRGDSLETQYF
-,-,TRBV6-1,TRBJ2-7,TGTGCCAGCTCCTACGAGCAGTACTTC,CASSYEQYF
-,-,TRBV19,TRBJ1-5,TGTGCCAGTAGTATTCTCGTTGGGCACCCTAGCAATCAGCCCCAGCATTTT,CASSILVGHPSNQPQHF